The 13 T cell receptor beta chains in this list originate from one sample, sequenced in a study of blood T cell repertoires in COVID-19 (dated by TCRdb to 2018 to 2020). The library was obtained by the immunoSEQ multiplex PCR assay. The table comes from immuneACCESS by way of TCRdb, which keeps in-frame sequences with V and J called. Part of the clones is missing from these tables; in studies checked, under half for an unresolved V gene and the rest for unknown reasons. Here the sample has roughly 250,000 clones; under 85% occur a single time. The ten largest make up 4% of the sample. The sample comprised peripheral blood. The receptors here all came from a woman aged 40 to 49 with active or convalescent COVID-19.

The V gene is TRBV2, the J gene TRBJ1-5, with 9 nucleotides matching TRBD1. Germline lookup yields CDR1 SNHLY and CDR2 FYNNEI. Unmatched junction bases numbered 6, after V lost 6 bases and J lost 3 bases. The CDR3 consists of 15 residues. The CDR3 is CASRMTGGNNQPQHF. The DNA of the CDR3 is TGTGCCAGCAGGATGACAGGGGGTAACAATCAGCCCCAGCATTTT.

Only a few counts were recorded for this clone. The chain employs TRBV6-4 and TRBJ2-2, with 9 bases aligning to TRBD2. The junction had 4 bases not matched to a gene; V was cut back by 7 bases and J by 1 base. The CDR3 runs to 15 residues. Germline CDR1 MRHNA, CDR2 SNTAGT. The CDR3 here is CASKELAGNTGELFF. The CDR3 DNA reads TGTGCCAGCAAGGAACTAGCGGGGAACACCGGGGAGCTGTTTTTT.

The chain joins TRBV11-1 to TRBJ1-2, with 8 bases matching TRBD1. Germline lookup yields CDR1 SGHAT and CDR2 FQDESV (reference sequence). The CDR3 runs to 16 residues. With 3 bases clipped from V and 3 bases from J, the junction kept 9 bases outside the gene matches. The CDR3 loop is CASSFPDRGLDYGYTF. CDR3 in DNA: TGTGCCAGCAGCTTTCCCGACAGGGGCCTCGACTATGGCTACACCTTC.

This chain connects TRBV29-1 to TRBJ1-1, with 8 bases lining up with TRBD1. Germline assignment: CDR1 SQVTM and CDR2 ANQGSEA. Trimming removed 5 bases from V and 1 base from J; junction bases left unmatched: 12. The CDR3 has 16 amino acids. CDR3: CSVQLPPGGGNTEAFF. The DNA for the CDR3 is TGCAGCGTTCAACTACCACCAGGGGGCGGGAACACTGAAGCTTTCTTT.

The genes are TRBV10-3 and TRBJ1-1, with a weak D call TRBD1 (6 bases). The V end lost 4 bases, the J end lost 1 base, and 10 bases lay between the germline ends. Germline CDR1 is ENHRY and CDR2 is SYGVKD. The CDR3 is 14 residues long. The CDR3 loop reads CAISANRANTEAFF. The CDR3 nucleotides are TGTGCCATCAGTGCAAACAGGGCGAACACTGAAGCTTTCTTT.

The genes are TRBV3-1 (or the pseudogene TRBV3-2) and TRBJ1-3; 9 positions match TRBD1. This CDR3 is 16 amino acids long. Germline lookup yields CDR1 LGHDT and CDR2 YNNKEL (reference sequence). The V and J ends lost 2 bases and 7 bases, in that order; junction bases with no gene match: 9. CDR3 protein: CASSQTLTGGGNTIYF. For the CDR3, the DNA is TGTGCCAGCAGCCAAACGTTAACAGGGGGCGGGAACACCATATATTTT.

Here the CDR3 reads CASSLDSSGVTDTQYF. CDR3 sequence (DNA): TGTGCCAGCAGTTTAGATTCCAGCGGGGTCACAGATACGCAGTATTTT. The chain recombines TRBV28 with TRBJ2-3, with 7 bases matching TRBD2. The junction had 7 bases not matched to a gene; V was cut back by 2 bases and J by 2 bases. From germline, CDR1 is MDHEN and CDR2 SYDVKM. The CDR3 is 16 amino acids.

V is TRBV15 and J is TRBJ1-5; D possibly corresponds to TRBD1 (6 bases). Per germline, CDR1 LNHNV and CDR2 YYDKDF (reference sequence). Deletions cut 1 base from V and 1 base from J, with 11 bases between. The CDR3 spans 16 residues. The DNA for the CDR3 is TGTGCCACCAGCAGAGTGGGGGCTACGAGCAATCAGCCCCAGCATTTT. Translation: CATSRVGATSNQPQHF.

This chain connects TRBV6-5 to TRBJ1-2, with 8 nucleotides matching TRBD1. The CDR3 sequence is 16 residues long. V lost 1 base and J lost 4; bases outside the gene matches: 8. The germline CDR1 and CDR2 sequences are MNHEY and SVGAGI. The CDR3 region is CASSYFSGTGVYGYTF. DNA of the CDR3: TGTGCCAGCAGTTACTTCTCCGGGACAGGTGTCTATGGCTACACCTTC.

The rearrangement joins TRBV6-1 to TRBJ2-2; 7 bases are a match to TRBD1. The CDR3 is 16 amino acids. With 4 bases clipped from V and 5 bases from J, the junction kept 10 bases outside the gene matches. Per germline, CDR1 MNHNS and CDR2 SASEGT. CDR3 DNA sequence: TGTGCCAGCAGTGCGTACCAGGGGGTAGGGACCGGGGAGCTGTTTTTT. Its protein is CASSAYQGVGTGELFF.

The chain links TRBV24-1 to TRBJ2-5, with D hard to call. The germline V and J ends were trimmed by 6 bases and 0 bases, with 7 bases remaining between them. Germline V gene sequence: CDR1 KGHDR, CDR2 SFDVKD. CDR3 size: 13 residues. CDR3 bases: TGTGCCACCAGTAACAGCCACCAAGAGACCCAGTACTTC. Its translation is CATSNSHQETQYF.

The chain combines TRBV30 with TRBJ1-6, with D possibly being TRBD1 (5 bases). The germline CDR1 and CDR2 sequences are GTSNPN and SVGIG (reference sequence). The CDR3 has 13 residues. Trimming left V 2 bases short and J 8 bases short, with 10 bases between. DNA of the CDR3: TGTGCCTGGAGTCCAGGGTGGGATTCACCCCTCCACTTT. This translates into CAWSPGWDSPLHF.

This chain joins TRBV6-5 and TRBJ1-1, with 7 bases identical to TRBD1. The CDR3 totals 16 residues. CDR1 and CDR2 (germline): MNHEY, SVGAGI. The V segment lost 2 bases and the J segment 3 bases; nucleotides outside the gene matches: 9. The CDR3 bases are TGTGCCAGCAGTTACGGGGTAGTCAGGGGGGACACTGAAGCTTTCTTT. Protein product: CASSYGVVRGDTEAFF.